The clone carrying this TCR beta chain has just one count. Its antigen remains unidentified. The data are from a study of tumor-infiltrating lymphocytes in primary liver carcinoma. Study conclusions and caveats: For tumor-adjacent and tumor-blood pairs, overlap was less than that seen for tumor region pairs.

A constant-region primer primed TCR beta cDNA synthesis from 500 ng of total RNA. ARM-PCR, slightly modified, supplied the TCR beta libraries through three nested multiplex PCR rounds. TRBV1-TRBV30 forward primers paired with a C-beta reverse primer were used in the first two PCR rounds, which ran about 11 cycles each. TCRdb re-called the multiplex PCR reads with MiXCR, one entry per CDR3 protein. The sample carries 55,000 to 65,000 distinct CDR3 sequences, around 64% recorded once. The V gene lost 7 bases and the J gene lost 6 bases, with 14 bases spanning the gap. The CDR3 extends over 12 amino acids. Germline V gives CDR1 SQVTM, CDR2 ANQGSEA. Without any cell sorting, about 18-31 mg of bulk tissue yielded co-extracted RNA and DNA.

The chain couples TRBV29-1 to TRBJ2-3; D gene ambiguous. The sequenced material came from liver tumor tissue from sampling region 2. Subset reported: tumor region T2, inferior pole. The TCR sequence derives from a man aged 35-49 years with primary liver carcinoma and hepatitis B virus infection. The CDR3 region is CSAVPEADTQYF. The CDR3 nucleotides are TGCAGCGCTGTCCCAGAAGCCGATACGCAGTATTTT.